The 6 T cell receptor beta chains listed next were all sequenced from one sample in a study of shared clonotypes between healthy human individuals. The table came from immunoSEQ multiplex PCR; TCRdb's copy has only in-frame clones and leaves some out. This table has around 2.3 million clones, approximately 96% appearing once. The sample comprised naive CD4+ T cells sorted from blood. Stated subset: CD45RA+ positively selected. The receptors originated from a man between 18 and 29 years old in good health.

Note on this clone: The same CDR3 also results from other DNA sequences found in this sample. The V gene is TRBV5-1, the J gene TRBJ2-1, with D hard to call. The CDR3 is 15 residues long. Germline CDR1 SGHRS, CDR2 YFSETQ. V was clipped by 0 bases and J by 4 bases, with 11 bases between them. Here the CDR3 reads CASSLEGNSYNEQFF. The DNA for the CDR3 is TGCGCCAGCAGCTTGGAGGGAAACTCGTACAATGAGCAGTTCTTC.

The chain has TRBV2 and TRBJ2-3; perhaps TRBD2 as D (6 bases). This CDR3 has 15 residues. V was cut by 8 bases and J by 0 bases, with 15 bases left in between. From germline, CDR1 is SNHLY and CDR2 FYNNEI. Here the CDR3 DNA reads TGTGCCAGCGAACCGGAGGGGTTAAGCACAGATACGCAGTATTTT. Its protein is CASEPEGLSTDTQYF.

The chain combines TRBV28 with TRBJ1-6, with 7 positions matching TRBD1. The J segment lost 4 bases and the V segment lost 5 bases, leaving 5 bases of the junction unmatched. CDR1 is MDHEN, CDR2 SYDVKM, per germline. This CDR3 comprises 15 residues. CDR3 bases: TGTGCCAGCAGTACAGGGGCCCTTTATAATTCACCCCTCCACTTT. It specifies CASSTGALYNSPLHF.

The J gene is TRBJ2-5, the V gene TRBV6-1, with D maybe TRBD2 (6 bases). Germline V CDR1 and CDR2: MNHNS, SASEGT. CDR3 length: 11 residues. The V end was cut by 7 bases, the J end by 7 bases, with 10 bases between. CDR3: CASMRDSTQYF. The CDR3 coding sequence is TGTGCCAGCATGCGGGATTCGACCCAGTACTTC.

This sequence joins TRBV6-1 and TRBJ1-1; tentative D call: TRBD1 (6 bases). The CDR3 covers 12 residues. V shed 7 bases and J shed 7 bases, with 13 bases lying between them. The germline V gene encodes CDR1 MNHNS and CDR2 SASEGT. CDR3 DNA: TGTGCCAGCAACGAAGGGGGGCGTGAAGCTTTCTTT. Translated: CASNEGGREAFF.

CDR3 coding DNA: TGTGCCAGCAGTTACATGAGGAGCCAATATGGCTACACCTTC. This encodes CASSYMRSQYGYTF. This chain joins TRBV6-5 and TRBJ1-2; D is ambiguous. Germline V gene sequence: CDR1 MNHEY, CDR2 SVGAGI. The V gene lost 2 bases and the J gene lost 5 bases, with 12 bases spanning the gap. The CDR3 loop spans 14 amino acids.